This record concerns one T cell receptor beta chain sequence. These data belong to a study of CD8 T cells in Susac syndrome. Random hexamers primed reverse transcription of 0.5 to 1 ug RNA. With immunoSEQ multiplex PCR, TCR beta CDR3 was amplified across 54 Vbeta and 13 Jbeta. Via MiXCR, TCRdb re-called the immunoSEQ multiplex PCR reads, giving one row per CDR3 protein. Of approximately 190,000 distinct CDR3 sequences in the sample, about 95% were seen once. The CDR3 totals 15 residues. V was clipped by 6 bases and J by 5 bases; unmatched bases: 11. The germline gives CDR1 ENHRY, CDR2 SYGVKD. Sequencing was performed on CD8+ T cells from PBMCs. The rearrangement links TRBV10-3 to TRBJ2-5; the match to TRBD1 covers 8 bases. The receptor's source is a human donor with Susac syndrome. The CDR3 DNA reads TGTGCCATCAGACCCGCGGACAGGGACCCGGAGACCCAGTACTTC. This encodes CAIRPADRDPETQYF.